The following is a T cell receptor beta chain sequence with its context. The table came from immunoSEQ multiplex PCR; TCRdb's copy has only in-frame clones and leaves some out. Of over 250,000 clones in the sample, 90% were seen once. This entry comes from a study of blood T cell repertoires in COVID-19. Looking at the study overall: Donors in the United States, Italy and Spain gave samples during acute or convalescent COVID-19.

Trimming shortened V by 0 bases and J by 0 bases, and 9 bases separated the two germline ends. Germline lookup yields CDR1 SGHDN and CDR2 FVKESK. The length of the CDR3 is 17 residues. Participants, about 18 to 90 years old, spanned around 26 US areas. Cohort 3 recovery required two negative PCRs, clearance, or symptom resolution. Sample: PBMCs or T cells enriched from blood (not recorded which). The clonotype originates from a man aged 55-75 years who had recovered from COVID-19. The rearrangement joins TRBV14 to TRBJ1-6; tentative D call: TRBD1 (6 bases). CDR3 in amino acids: CASSQDIGGSYNSPLHF. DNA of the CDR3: TGTGCCAGCAGCCAAGATATAGGGGGCTCCTATAATTCACCCCTCCACTTT.